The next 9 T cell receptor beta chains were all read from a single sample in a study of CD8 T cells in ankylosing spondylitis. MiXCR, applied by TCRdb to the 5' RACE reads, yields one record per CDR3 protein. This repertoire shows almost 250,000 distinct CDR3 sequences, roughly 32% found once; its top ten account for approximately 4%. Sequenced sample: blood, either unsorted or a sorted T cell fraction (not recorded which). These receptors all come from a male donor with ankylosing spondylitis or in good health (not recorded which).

CDR3 region: CAWSPGGDQPQHF. The DNA of the CDR3 is TGTGCCTGGAGTCCGGGGGGGGACCAGCCCCAGCATTTT. The V call is TRBV30, the J call TRBJ1-5; tentatively, D is TRBD1 (5 bases). Germline CDR1 is GTSNPN and CDR2 is SVGIG (reference sequence). V lost 2 bases and J lost 7, with 12 bases in between. The CDR3 extends over 13 amino acids.

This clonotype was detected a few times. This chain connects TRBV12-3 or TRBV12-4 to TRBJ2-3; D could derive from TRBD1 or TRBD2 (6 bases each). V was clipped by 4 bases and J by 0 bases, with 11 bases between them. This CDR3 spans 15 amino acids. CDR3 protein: CASSWGASSTDTQYF. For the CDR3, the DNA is TGTGCCAGCAGTTGGGGGGCCTCTAGCACAGATACGCAGTATTTT.

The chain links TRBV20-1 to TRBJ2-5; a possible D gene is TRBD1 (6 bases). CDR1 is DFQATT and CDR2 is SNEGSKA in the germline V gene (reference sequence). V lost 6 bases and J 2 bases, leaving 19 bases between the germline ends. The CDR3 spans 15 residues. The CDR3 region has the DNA TGCAGTGCATTAGCCCAACAGGGCTCACAAGAGACCCAGTACTTC. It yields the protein CSALAQQGSQETQYF.

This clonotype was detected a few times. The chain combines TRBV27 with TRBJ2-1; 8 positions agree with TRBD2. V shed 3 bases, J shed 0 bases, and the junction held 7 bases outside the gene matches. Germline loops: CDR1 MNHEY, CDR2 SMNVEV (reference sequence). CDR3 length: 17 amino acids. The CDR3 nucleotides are TGTGCCAGCAGTTTTCGGCGGGGGGTCCCCTCCTACAATGAGCAGTTCTTC. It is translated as CASSFRRGVPSYNEQFF.

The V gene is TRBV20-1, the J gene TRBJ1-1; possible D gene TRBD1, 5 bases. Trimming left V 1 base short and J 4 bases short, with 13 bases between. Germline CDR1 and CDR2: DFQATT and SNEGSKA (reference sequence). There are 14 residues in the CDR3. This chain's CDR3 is CSARGGGRSTEAFF. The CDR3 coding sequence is TGCAGTGCTAGAGGGGGCGGAAGGAGCACTGAAGCTTTCTTT.

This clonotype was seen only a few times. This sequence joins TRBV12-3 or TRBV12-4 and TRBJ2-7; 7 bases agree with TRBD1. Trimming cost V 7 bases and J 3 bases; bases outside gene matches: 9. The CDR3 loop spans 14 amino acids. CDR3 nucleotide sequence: TGTGCCAGCACCAGACAGGGCCGCATCTACGAGCAGTACTTC. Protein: CASTRQGRIYEQYF.

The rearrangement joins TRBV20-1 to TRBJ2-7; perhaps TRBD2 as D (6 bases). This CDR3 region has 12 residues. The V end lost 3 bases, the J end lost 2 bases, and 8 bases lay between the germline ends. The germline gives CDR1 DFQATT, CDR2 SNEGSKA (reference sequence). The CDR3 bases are TGCAGTGCTAGGGAGGGACCCTACGAGCAGTACTTC. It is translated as CSAREGPYEQYF.

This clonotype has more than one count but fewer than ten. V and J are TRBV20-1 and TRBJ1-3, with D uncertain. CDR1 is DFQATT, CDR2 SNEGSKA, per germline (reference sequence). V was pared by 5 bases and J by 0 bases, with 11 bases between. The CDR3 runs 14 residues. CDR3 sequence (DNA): TGCAGTGCTCAAGAAGACACCTCTGGAAACACCATATATTTT. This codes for CSAQEDTSGNTIYF.

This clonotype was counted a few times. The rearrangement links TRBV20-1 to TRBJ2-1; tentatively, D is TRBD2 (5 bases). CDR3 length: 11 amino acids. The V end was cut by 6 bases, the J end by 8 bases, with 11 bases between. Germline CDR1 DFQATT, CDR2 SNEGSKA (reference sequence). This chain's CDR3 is CSAQRWDEQFF. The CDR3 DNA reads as TGCAGTGCCCAGCGGTGGGATGAGCAGTTCTTC.